This TCR beta chain was captured by sequencing in a study of T cell changes during pregnancy in multiple sclerosis. Germline V gene sequence: CDR1 LNHDA, CDR2 SQIVND (reference sequence). The CDR3 length is 15 residues. The ends lost 6 bases at V and 3 bases at J; junction bases unmatched: 7. Clones were sequenced by immunoSEQ multiplex PCR, and TCRdb holds only the in-frame ones, with some missing. The sample lists 50,000 to 60,000 clones; about nine tenths were seen once. This TCR was sampled from a female donor in good health, enrolled as a control in a pregnancy study. The chain couples TRBV19 to TRBJ1-5; 8 bases match TRBD1. The specimen was peripheral blood, collected in the first trimester of pregnancy. Here the CDR3 DNA reads TGTGCCAGTAGCCCCGGGACAGGCTTCAATCAGCCCCAGCATTTT. Translation: CASSPGTGFNQPQHF.